The 27 T cell receptor beta chains below were found in one sample sequenced in a study of Graves' ophthalmopathy and Graves' hyperthyroidism. From RNA, the CDR3 regions of TCR beta chains were amplified and sequenced. After a first-round RT-PCR with HTBI primers, a second-round multiplex PCR was run. TCRdb fed the multiplex PCR reads into MiXCR, producing one record per CDR3 protein. The repertoire includes roughly 700,000 distinct CDR3 sequences, 40% of them detected once, and 44% sits in the top ten. Input material: peripheral blood. Every receptor here comes from an adult man with Graves' ophthalmopathy.

The gene calls are TRBV11-1 and TRBJ2-2; 10 bases align to TRBD2. Germline V gives CDR1 SGHAT, CDR2 FQDESV (reference sequence). V gave up 2 bases and J gave up 1 base; unmatched junction bases: 7. The CDR3 sequence is 18 residues long. CDR3 residues: CASSLRVAGGRNTGELFF. DNA of the CDR3: TGTGCCAGCAGCTTAAGGGTAGCGGGGGGCCGGAACACCGGGGAGCTGTTTTTT. Together with reference TRBV11-1 and TRBJ2-2, the CDR3 gives the full variable domain: EAEVAQSPRYKITEKSQAVAFWCDPISGHATLYWYRQILGQGPELLVQFQDESVVDDSQLPKDRFSAERLKGVDSTLKIQPAELGDSAMYLCASSLRVAGGRNTGELFFGEGSRLTVL.

This clonotype was recorded at least ten times. CDR3 protein: CASSPWTGGDEKLFF. The CDR3, as DNA: TGTGCCAGCAGCCCCTGGACAGGAGGGGATGAAAAACTGTTTTTT. This chain uses TRBV19 with TRBJ1-4; 7 nucleotides line up with TRBD1. The trim removed 9 bases at V and 6 bases at J, leaving 13 bases unmatched. CDR1 LNHDA and CDR2 SQIVND come from the germline V gene (reference sequence). There are 15 residues in the CDR3.

The chain combines TRBV19 with TRBJ1-1; unclear D gene. Germline-derived CDR1 and CDR2 are LNHDA and SQIVND (reference sequence). This CDR3 comprises 14 residues. Trimming pared 11 bases from V and 3 bases from J, leaving 19 bases between. CDR3 residues: CAWSARIVYTEAFF. CDR3 nucleotides: TGTGCCTGGAGTGCAAGGATCGTTTACACTGAAGCTTTCTTT.

The chain is built from TRBV19 and TRBJ1-5; D might be TRBD1 (5 bases). Germline V lookup: CDR1 LNHDA, CDR2 SQIVND (reference sequence). V lost 5 bases, J lost 0 bases, and 14 bases lay in between. The CDR3 totals 16 residues. The CDR3 nucleotides read TGTGCCAGTAGTCACAGGAGAAATTATAGCAATCAGCCCCAGCATTTT. This codes for CASSHRRNYSNQPQHF.

The rearrangement joins TRBV20-1 to TRBJ1-2; D ambiguous. The V end was cut by 5 bases, the J end by 8 bases, with 15 bases between. Germline loops: CDR1 DFQATT, CDR2 SNEGSKA (reference sequence). This CDR3 spans 12 amino acids. As DNA, the CDR3 is TGCAGTGCTTCCCGGCAGGCAGCGGGCTACACCTTC. This encodes CSASRQAAGYTF.

A remark on this clonotype: At one end, the junction sequence differs from germline, possibly due to a read error. V usage is TRBV10-2 and J usage is TRBJ1-4; D is unresolved. The germline gives CDR1 WSHSY, CDR2 SAAADI. CDR3 length equals 14 residues. The DNA of the CDR3 is TGTGCCAGCAGTGAATACGGGTCGGGGGAAAAACTGTTTTTT. It is translated as CASSEYGSGEKLFF.

This chain uses TRBV6-6 with TRBJ1-5, with 10 positions matching TRBD1. The J segment lost 4 bases and the V segment lost 5 bases, leaving 8 bases of the junction unmatched. The CDR3 covers 16 residues. CDR1 is MNHNY, CDR2 SVGAGI, per germline (reference sequence). CDR3 nucleotides: TGTGCCAGCAGTCACTGGACAGGGGGTCGGAATCAGCCCCAGCATTTT. The encoded protein is CASSHWTGGRNQPQHF.

This clonotype has ten or more counts. The rearrangement links TRBV10-2 to TRBJ1-2; the D is unclear. Germline values: CDR1 WSHSY, CDR2 SAAADI. Trimming took off 7 bases at V and 5 bases at J, with 14 bases between the two ends. The CDR3 totals 13 residues. CDR3 in amino acids: CASTEDLLYGYTF. The CDR3 DNA reads as TGCGCCAGCACAGAGGACCTACTATATGGCTACACCTTC.

The V call is TRBV29-1, the J call TRBJ2-5; 12 nucleotides align to TRBD2. Germline CDR1 reads SQVTM; CDR2 reads ANQGSEA. CDR3 length equals 14 residues. V lost 5 bases to trimming and J lost 5 bases; unmatched junction nucleotides: 6. The CDR3 region is CSVRPGTSGETQYF. CDR3 in DNA: TGCAGCGTTAGACCCGGGACTAGCGGGGAGACCCAGTACTTC.

This clonotype has at least ten counts. This chain links TRBV11-1 with TRBJ1-2, with D hard to call. V gave up 2 bases and J gave up 2 bases, with 6 bases separating them. There are 13 residues in the CDR3. CDR1 and CDR2 (germline): SGHAT, FQDESV (reference sequence). The CDR3 DNA sequence: TGTGCCAGCAGCTTATCTTTGAACTATGGCTACACCTTC. It encodes CASSLSLNYGYTF.

V is TRBV9 and J is TRBJ1-6, with TRBD1 identical over 7 bases. Germline V CDR1 and CDR2: SGDLS, YYNGEE. The CDR3 runs to 14 residues. V trimming: 5 bases; J trimming: 10 bases; junction bases outside the gene matches: 9. The CDR3 bases are TGTGCCAGCAGTGAGAGGGACAGAAGATCACCCCTCCACTTT. Its protein product is CASSERDRRSPLHF. Supplemented by reference TRBV9 and TRBJ1-6, the full variable domain reads DSGVTQTPKHLITATGQRVTLRCSPRSGDLSVYWYQQSLDQGLQFLIQYYNGEERAKGNILERFSAQQFPDLHSELNLSSLELGDSALYFCASSERDRRSPLHFGNGTRLTVT.

The V call is TRBV29-1, the J call TRBJ1-2; a possible D gene is TRBD1 (6 bases). The V gene's germline CDR1 is SQVTM and CDR2 ANQGSEA. The CDR3 spans 13 residues. V dropped 6 bases and J dropped 7 bases, with 18 bases sitting between them. This CDR3 reads CSVRDGGLSGYTF. The CDR3 nucleotides read TGCAGCGTCCGAGATGGGGGGCTGTCTGGCTACACCTTC.

This clonotype was seen only a few times. The chain carries TRBV19 and TRBJ2-2; 8 bases fit TRBD2. Looked up from germline, CDR1 is LNHDA and CDR2 is SQIVND (reference sequence). V lost 6 bases to trimming and J lost 5 bases; unmatched junction nucleotides: 11. The length of the CDR3 is 16 residues. DNA for the CDR3: TGTGCCAGTAGCCTCGGGAGCGGGAGTACAACCGGGGAGCTGTTTTTT. Amino acids: CASSLGSGSTTGELFF.

There are many counts of this clonotype. Its ends do not fully match the called genes, so a read error is possible. V is TRBV10-2 and J is TRBJ1-1; the D is unclear. The germline CDR1 and CDR2 sequences are WSHSY and SAAADI. This CDR3 comprises 12 residues. The CDR3 region has the DNA TGTGCCAGCAGTCGAATGAACACTGAAGCTTTCTTT. It translates to CASSRMNTEAFF.

This clonotype appeared once. One end of the junction varies from germline; a read error may be responsible. The genes are TRBV2 and TRBJ1-6; possibly TRBD1 for D (5 bases). The CDR3 is 13 amino acids. The germline V gene encodes CDR1 SNHLY and CDR2 FYNNEI. The DNA of the CDR3 is TGTGCCAGCACCCCCGACAGAAATTCACCCCACCACTTT. It is translated as CASTPDRNSPHHF.

A single count supports this clonotype. The rearrangement joins TRBV7-9 to TRBJ2-7, with D unresolved. The J call is in doubt because the DNA end fits TRBJ2-1 better. The length of the CDR3 is 12 residues. The germline CDR1 and CDR2 sequences are SEHNR and FQNEAQ (reference sequence). CDR3 bases: TGTGCCAGCAGCGGGCAGAGCAATGAGCAGTTCTTC. Its translation is CASSGQSNEQFF.

The table lists this clonotype with a few counts. The chain joins TRBV25-1 to TRBJ2-6; D might be TRBD2 (6 bases). CDR1 MGHDK and CDR2 SYGVNS come from the germline V gene. This CDR3 region has 16 residues. V was clipped by 5 bases and J by 2 bases, with 13 bases between them. In nucleotides, the CDR3 is TGTGCCAGCAGTCCGACTAGGTCGGCTGGGGCCAACGTCCTGACTTTC. Its protein is CASSPTRSAGANVLTF.

This rearrangement joins TRBV24-1 to TRBJ2-6, with D tentatively TRBD2 (5 bases). This CDR3 spans 15 amino acids. Trimming shortened V by 8 bases and J by 1 base, and 11 bases separated the two germline ends. Germline assignment: CDR1 KGHDR and CDR2 SFDVKD. The CDR3 here is CATKSRGSGANVLTF. The CDR3 nucleotides read TGTGCCACCAAAAGTCGAGGGTCTGGGGCCAACGTCCTGACTTTC.

There are a few counts of this clonotype. Possible read error: a much larger clone is one base away. V usage is TRBV15 and J usage is TRBJ2-5; D uncertain. This CDR3 has 13 residues. CDR1 and CDR2 from the germline V gene are LNHNV and YYDKDF (reference sequence). Here the CDR3 DNA reads TGTGCCACCAGCAGAGTTTACCAAGAGGCCCAGTACTTC. It yields the protein CATSRVYQEAQYF.

A note on this clonotype: It may be a read error: a sequence one base away is much more abundant. J is TRBJ2-5 and V is TRBV10-3; D perhaps matches TRBD2 (6 bases). Germline lookup yields CDR1 ENHRY and CDR2 SYGVKD. The CDR3 contains 15 residues. This CDR3 is CAISESNGGQETQHF. The CDR3, as DNA: TGTGCCATCAGTGAGTCAAACGGGGGTCAAGAGACCCAGCACTTC.

The J gene is TRBJ1-5, the V gene TRBV15; 7 bases are shared with TRBD1. The CDR3 extends over 16 amino acids. The V segment lost 1 base and the J segment 2 bases; nucleotides outside the gene matches: 5. Looked up from germline, CDR1 is LNHNV and CDR2 is YYDKDF (reference sequence). CDR3 nucleotides: TGTGCCACCAGCAGAGTACAGGGGATTGGCAATCAGCCCCAGCATTTT. Its protein is CATSRVQGIGNQPQHF.

This sequence joins TRBV19 and TRBJ1-1; 7 nucleotides line up with TRBD1. Losses at the gene ends were 5 bases for V and 7 bases for J; bases not matched to a gene: 10. Germline values: CDR1 LNHDA, CDR2 SQIVND (reference sequence). This CDR3 spans 14 amino acids. The CDR3 protein is CASSPTGVYGEAFF. Here the CDR3 DNA reads TGTGCCAGTAGTCCTACAGGGGTTTACGGTGAAGCTTTCTTT.

The V gene is TRBV7-9, the J gene TRBJ1-2; D uncertain. The CDR3 has 13 amino acids. V dropped 4 bases and J dropped 10 bases, with 16 bases sitting between them. The germline V gene encodes CDR1 SEHNR and CDR2 FQNEAQ (reference sequence). Written as DNA, the CDR3 is TGTGCCAGCAGCTCACGATCGGGCAGCCCCTACACCTTC. Residues: CASSSRSGSPYTF.

In this sample, this clonotype turned up many times. The chain has TRBV6-5 and TRBJ2-7; 7 bases match TRBD1. Germline-derived CDR1 and CDR2 are MNHEY and SVGAGI. V lost 5 bases and J lost 5; bases outside the gene matches: 3. The CDR3 loop spans 12 amino acids. The CDR3 sequence is CASSDRVHEQYF. In DNA, the CDR3 is TGTGCCAGCAGTGACAGGGTCCACGAGCAGTACTTC.

With respect to this clonotype: One end of the junction is discordant with germline, which a read error may explain. The V gene is TRBV29-1, the J gene TRBJ2-5; either TRBD1 or TRBD2 may fit D (5 bases each). Looked up from germline, CDR1 is SQVTM and CDR2 is ANQGSEA. This CDR3 contains 8 residues. The CDR3 spells CSVESGGF. The CDR3 coding sequence is TGCAGCGTTGAAAGTGGGGGCTTC.

This clonotype appeared a few times. V usage is TRBV6-5 and J usage is TRBJ2-7, with a tentative D call TRBD2 (6 bases). Germline CDR1 reads MNHEY; CDR2 reads SVGAGI. The CDR3 is 15 amino acids. The ends were cut back, 6 bases at V and 5 bases at J, with 20 bases in the middle. This chain's CDR3 is CASRVYGSAIDEQYF. As DNA, the CDR3 is TGTGCCAGCAGGGTCTACGGGAGTGCGATTGACGAGCAGTACTTC.

The sample holds many counts of this clonotype. The chain uses TRBV7-8 and TRBJ2-2; D gene unclear. This CDR3 is built from 14 residues. Trimming removed 1 base from V and 5 bases from J, with 8 bases in between. Germline V gives CDR1 SGHVS, CDR2 FQNEAQ. CDR3 coding DNA: TGTGCCAGCAGCTTAGTACGAACTACCGGGGAGCTGTTTTTT. It encodes CASSLVRTTGELFF.